The 31 T cell receptor beta chains reported below all come from one sample, sequenced in a study of blood T cell repertoires in COVID-19. The data were produced by immunoSEQ multiplex PCR, yet TCRdb's version contains in-frame clones alone and is incomplete. The table lists about 200,000 clones, under 90% of them singletons. Sequencing was done on a sample of peripheral blood. These receptors came from a man aged 80 or over with acute or convalescent COVID-19.

CDR3 loop: CASSPRNSGELFF. The DNA for the CDR3 is TGTGCCAGCTCACCACGAAACTCCGGGGAGCTGTTTTTT. The rearrangement links TRBV18 to TRBJ2-2; no clear D gene. Trimming stripped 1 base from V and 6 bases from J, with 6 bases between. CDR3 length: 13 residues. CDR1 is KGHSH and CDR2 is LQKENI in the germline V gene. The variable domain in full, with the rest retrieved from reference TRBV18 and TRBJ2-2, is NAGVMQNPRHLVRRRGQEARLRCSPMKGHSHVYWYRQLPEEGLKFMVYLQKENIIDESGMPKERFSAEFPKEGPSILRIQQVVRGDSAAYFCASSPRNSGELFFGEGSRLTVL.

This chain links TRBV28 with TRBJ2-5; tentative D call: TRBD2 (5 bases). Germline V gives CDR1 MDHEN, CDR2 SYDVKM. CDR3 length: 14 residues. The V and J ends lost 6 bases and 0 bases respectively, with 11 bases between them. CDR3 loop: CASSRTWYQETQYF. CDR3 in DNA: TGTGCCAGCAGCCGGACTTGGTACCAAGAGACCCAGTACTTC.

The chain uses TRBV14 and TRBJ2-1; possible D gene TRBD2, 5 bases. Trimming shortened V by 0 bases and J by 9 bases, and 18 bases separated the two germline ends. Germline V gives CDR1 SGHDN, CDR2 FVKESK. The CDR3 extends over 16 amino acids. Here the CDR3 DNA reads TGTGCCAGCAGCCAAGAGAGGGTATGGCGGTCGGGTGAGCAGTTCTTC. As protein: CASSQERVWRSGEQFF.

V and J are TRBV28 and TRBJ1-2; TRBD1 might be the D (6 bases). CDR3 size: 14 residues. Between the trimmed V and J ends, which lost 3 bases and 8 bases, there was a span of 16 bases. The germline V gene has CDR1 MDHEN and CDR2 SYDVKM. CDR3 region: CASSLSGALGGYTF. As DNA, the CDR3 is TGTGCCAGCAGTTTGTCAGGGGCCCTAGGGGGCTACACCTTC.

The J gene is TRBJ2-7, the V gene TRBV28; TRBD1 might be the D (5 bases). CDR1 and CDR2 (germline): MDHEN, SYDVKM. V was shortened by 3 bases and J by 6 bases, with 6 bases between the two germline ends. The CDR3 sequence is 11 residues long. CDR3 coding DNA: TGTGCCAGCAGTTTCAGGGTCGAGCAGTACTTC. Amino acid sequence: CASSFRVEQYF.

The chain's CDR3 is CASSLENRGEQFF. The CDR3 DNA is TGTGCCAGCAGCTTGGAAAACAGGGGTGAGCAGTTCTTC. The chain links TRBV5-8 to TRBJ2-1; 7 bases map to TRBD1. V dropped 0 bases and J dropped 9; count of bases not matched to a gene: 3. The V gene's germline CDR1 is SGHTS and CDR2 YDEGEE. This CDR3 contains 13 residues. Filled out from reference TRBV5-8 and TRBJ2-1, the complete variable domain reads EAGVTQSPTHLIKTRGQQATLRCSPISGHTSVYWYQQALGLGLQFLLWYDEGEERNRGNFPPRFSGRQFPNYSSELNVNALELEDSALYLCASSLENRGEQFFGPGTRLTVL.

The CDR3: CATSDSGQGAGQPQHF. The CDR3 bases are TGTGCCACCAGTGACTCCGGACAGGGGGCTGGCCAGCCCCAGCATTTT. This chain connects TRBV24-1 to TRBJ1-5; 11 bases agree with TRBD1. Per the germline V gene, CDR1 is KGHDR and CDR2 is SFDVKD. Trimming at V came to 4 bases and at J to 7 bases, leaving 8 bases not matched to a gene. This CDR3 has 16 residues.

This chain uses TRBV19 with TRBJ1-3, with TRBD1 identical over 7 bases. Germline V gene lookup returns CDR1 LNHDA and CDR2 SQIVND (reference sequence). The CDR3 is made up of 14 amino acids. Germline trimming cut 4 bases from V and 4 bases from J; bases unmatched to any gene: 4. This CDR3 reads CASSKTGDGNTIYF. CDR3 DNA sequence: TGTGCCAGTAGTAAAACAGGGGACGGAAACACCATATATTTT.

The DNA for the CDR3 is TGCAGCGCCCGGGGGGAGGCCACTGAAGCTTTCTTT. This encodes CSARGEATEAFF. The J gene is TRBJ1-1, the V gene TRBV29-1; a possible D gene is TRBD1 (5 bases). The CDR3 sequence is 12 residues long. Per germline, CDR1 SQVTM and CDR2 ANQGSEA. V lost 7 bases and J 4 bases, leaving 13 bases between the germline ends.

This clone occurred a few times. The V and J genes are TRBV7-2 and TRBJ1-2; tentatively, D is TRBD1 (5 bases). The germline V and J ends were trimmed by 5 bases and 8 bases, with 15 bases remaining between them. Looked up from germline, CDR1 is SGHTA and CDR2 is FQGNSA. CDR3 length equals 13 residues. In nucleotides, the CDR3 is TGTGCCAGCAGCCCCGGGGGGTTTGGGGGCTACACCTTC. Translation: CASSPGGFGGYTF.

V is TRBV6-6 and J is TRBJ1-2; D is unclear. The ends were cut back, 0 bases at V and 7 bases at J, with 12 bases in the middle. This CDR3 has 14 amino acids. Germline V gives CDR1 MNHNY, CDR2 SVGAGI (reference sequence). CDR3 DNA: TGTGCCAGCAGTTACTCACAAGCCCGGAGTGGCTACACCTTC. Translating it yields CASSYSQARSGYTF.

The V call is TRBV11-2, the J call TRBJ2-1; 8 bases align to TRBD2. Germline loops: CDR1 SGHAT, CDR2 FQNNGV. V was pared by 1 base and J by 10 bases, with 12 bases of the junction left unmatched. This CDR3 has 16 amino acids. CDR3 nucleotide sequence: TGTGCCAGCAGCTTAGTTCGGGGACTAGTAGTAATCGAGCAGTTCTTC. Protein sequence: CASSLVRGLVVIEQFF.

The chain is built from TRBV4-2 and TRBJ1-5, with 8 positions matching TRBD1. In germline, CDR1 is LGHNA, CDR2 YNFKEQ. With 5 bases clipped from V and 11 bases from J, the junction kept 11 bases outside the gene matches. The length of the CDR3 is 14 residues. CDR3 protein: CASSGTDRASTQHF. The DNA of the CDR3 is TGTGCCAGCAGCGGAACGGACAGGGCCTCGACCCAGCATTTT.

This chain joins TRBV20-1 and TRBJ2-3; 11 bases are a match to TRBD2. With V trimmed by 3 bases and J by 7 bases, 9 bases remained unmatched. In germline, CDR1 is DFQATT, CDR2 SNEGSKA (reference sequence). The length of the CDR3 is 15 residues. CDR3 bases: TGCAGTGCTAGTGTAGCGGGAGGGCCTCCAAATACGCAGTATTTT. Translating it yields CSASVAGGPPNTQYF.

This clone was counted a few times. The chain has TRBV5-6 and TRBJ2-3; D is ambiguous. The CDR3 is made up of 15 amino acids. Germline-derived CDR1 and CDR2 are SGHDT and YYEEEE. V was shortened by 4 bases and J by 0 bases, with 12 bases between the two germline ends. The DNA of the CDR3 is TGTGCCAGCAGCCCAGTGTATGCTAGCACAGATACGCAGTATTTT. Its protein is CASSPVYASTDTQYF.

This chain joins TRBV18 and TRBJ2-5, with D possibly matching TRBD2 (5 bases). Trimming shortened V by 3 bases and J by 9 bases, and 11 bases separated the two germline ends. Germline assignment: CDR1 KGHSH and CDR2 LQKENI. This CDR3 comprises 12 residues. The DNA for the CDR3 is TGTGCCAGCTCACCCGGGGATCCTGCCCAGTACTTC. Its translation is CASSPGDPAQYF.

The chain combines TRBV7-2 with TRBJ2-5; D perhaps matches TRBD2 (6 bases). V dropped 5 bases and J dropped 2 bases, with 15 bases sitting between them. The CDR3 is 15 amino acids. CDR1 is SGHTA and CDR2 is FQGNSA in the germline V gene. CDR3 loop: CASSQRPGTQETQYF. The CDR3 nucleotides are TGTGCCAGCAGCCAAAGACCCGGGACTCAAGAGACCCAGTACTTC.

The chain employs TRBV4-1 and TRBJ2-7; possibly TRBD2 for D (5 bases). Germline V gene sequence: CDR1 MGHRA, CDR2 YSYEKL. V was trimmed by 4 bases and J by 6 bases, leaving 13 bases between them. This CDR3 is built from 13 residues. CDR3 in amino acids: CASSLIRGFEQYF. Written as DNA, the CDR3 is TGCGCCAGCAGCCTTATACGGGGTTTCGAGCAGTACTTC.

The rearrangement links TRBV21-1 to TRBJ2-1; the table's TRBD1 call for D was not verified on the DNA. TRBV21-1 is tagged as a pseudogene. The CDR3 runs 9 residues. CDR3 sequence: CASLTEQFF. CDR3 sequence (DNA): TGTGCCAGCCTTACAGAGCAGTTCTTC.

The chain employs TRBV7-2 and TRBJ1-4; D might be TRBD1 (5 bases). The CDR3 runs to 15 residues. Trimming removed 2 bases from V and 5 bases from J, with 12 bases in between. Germline CDR1 SGHTA, CDR2 FQGNSA. For the CDR3, the DNA is TGTGCCAGCAGCTTACAGGGTAGTCACAATGAAAAACTGTTTTTT. It translates to CASSLQGSHNEKLFF.

This clone showed up just a few times. The V call is TRBV6-1, the J call TRBJ2-2; no clear D. V lost 5 bases, J lost 7 bases, and 5 bases lay in between. The CDR3 loop spans 11 amino acids. The germline CDR1 and CDR2 sequences are MNHNS and SASEGT. CDR3 in amino acids: CASSTVGELFF. CDR3 DNA: TGTGCCAGCAGTACAGTCGGGGAGCTGTTTTTT.

V and J are TRBV7-3 and TRBJ2-7, with a possible D match to TRBD2 (6 bases). Germline assignment: CDR1 SGHTA and CDR2 FQGTGA. The CDR3 runs 13 residues. V lost 11 bases to trimming and J lost 4 bases, with 18 bases between them. Written as DNA, the CDR3 is TGTGCCGACGGACTACGAGGGGCATACGAGCAGTACTTC. Protein: CADGLRGAYEQYF.

The J gene is TRBJ2-3, the V gene TRBV5-1; 8 nucleotides align to TRBD1. Germline V gene lookup returns CDR1 SGHRS and CDR2 YFSETQ. V was pared by 1 base and J by 5 bases, with 6 bases of the junction left unmatched. There are 15 residues in the CDR3. CDR3 loop: CASSLTGGSVDTQYF. Here the CDR3 DNA reads TGCGCCAGCAGCTTGACAGGGGGATCGGTAGATACGCAGTATTTT.

The chain employs TRBV2 and TRBJ1-4; D gene uncertain. Trimming took off 0 bases at V and 6 bases at J, with 11 bases between the two ends. This CDR3 has 15 amino acids. Per germline, CDR1 SNHLY and CDR2 FYNNEI. The CDR3 sequence is CASSEAPGADEKLFF. The CDR3 region has the DNA TGTGCCAGCAGTGAAGCGCCCGGAGCAGATGAAAAACTGTTTTTT.

The chain combines TRBV28 with TRBJ1-1; TRBD1 might be the D (6 bases). This CDR3 is 14 amino acids long. CDR1 is MDHEN and CDR2 is SYDVKM in the germline V gene. The ends were cut back, 7 bases at V and 0 bases at J, with 12 bases in the middle. CDR3 DNA: TGTGCCAGCATCAAGGACAGATTGAACACTGAAGCTTTCTTT. It yields the protein CASIKDRLNTEAFF.

This chain's CDR3 is CASRPGTEYEQYF. The CDR3 coding sequence is TGTGCCAGCAGACCCGGGACAGAATACGAGCAGTACTTC. V gene TRBV5-4 combines with J gene TRBJ2-7; 7 nucleotides line up with TRBD1. V gave up 5 bases and J gave up 4 bases; unmatched junction bases: 6. Germline values: CDR1 SGHNT, CDR2 YYREEE (reference sequence). This CDR3 is built from 13 residues.

The CDR3 reads CASSQDNLGSLSGNTIYF. The CDR3 DNA is TGCGCCAGCAGCCAGGATAACCTGGGGAGTCTCTCTGGAAACACCATATATTTT. This chain uses TRBV4-3 with TRBJ1-3; D unclear. CDR3 size: 18 residues. The germline V gene has CDR1 LGHNA and CDR2 YSLEER. The ends were cut back, 3 bases at V and 0 bases at J, with 18 bases in the middle.

The V and J genes are TRBV6-6 and TRBJ2-7; D is possibly TRBD1 (6 bases). V lost 5 bases and J 5 bases, leaving 10 bases between the germline ends. Germline loops: CDR1 MNHNY, CDR2 SVGAGI (reference sequence). The CDR3 extends over 12 amino acids. The CDR3 here is CASSAQGNEQYF. The CDR3 DNA reads TGTGCCAGCAGTGCACAGGGTAACGAGCAGTACTTC.

This clone has just a few counts. V and J are TRBV19 and TRBJ1-2, with 8 bases identical to TRBD1. After removal of 7 bases from V and 0 bases from J, the junction contained 4 bases not matched to a gene. The CDR3 is 14 amino acids. The germline gives CDR1 LNHDA, CDR2 SQIVND (reference sequence). The CDR3 bases are TGTGCCAGTAATCGGGACAGGTCTAACTATGGCTACACCTTC. Amino acid sequence: CASNRDRSNYGYTF. Supplemented by reference TRBV19 and TRBJ1-2, the full variable domain reads DGGITQSPKYLFRKEGQNVTLSCEQNLNHDAMYWYRQDPGQGLRLIYYSQIVNDFQKGDIAEGYSVSREKKESFPLTVTSAQKNPTAFYLCASNRDRSNYGYTFGSGTRLTVV.

This chain's CDR3 is CASSLAPTSGWWQFF. CDR3 bases: TGTGCCAGCAGCTTAGCCCCTACTAGCGGGTGGTGGCAGTTCTTC. The rearrangement joins TRBV11-2 to TRBJ2-1; 9 bases fit TRBD2. Germline V gene lookup returns CDR1 SGHAT and CDR2 FQNNGV. Trimming took 1 base from V and 12 from J; bases not matched to a gene: 10. CDR3 size: 15 residues.

This clone was observed a few times. The chain uses TRBV29-1 and TRBJ1-5, with 7 bases identical to TRBD1. Germline V gives CDR1 SQVTM, CDR2 ANQGSEA. V was pared by 5 bases and J by 3 bases, with 4 bases of the junction left unmatched. The CDR3 extends over 13 amino acids. The DNA of the CDR3 is TGCAGCGTTCAGGGACAGTACAATCAGCCCCAGCATTTT. Translated, it gives CSVQGQYNQPQHF.